These 32 T cell receptor beta chains were all obtained from the same sample, sequenced in a study of T cell responses to AZD1222 COVID-19 vaccine. Sequencing used immunoSEQ multiplex PCR; TCRdb keeps in-frame clones, though not all of them. The top ten clones hold 6% to 7% of a sample with some 140,000 clones, 85% to 95% of them seen once. The starting material was peripheral blood, obtained 28 days after the second AZD1222 dose. All receptors derive from an adult who received the AZD1222 COVID-19 vaccine.

The CDR3 is CASSLNIGGPPHEQYF. The DNA of the CDR3 is TGTGCCAGCAGCTTAAATATCGGGGGCCCGCCCCACGAGCAGTACTTC. The rearrangement links TRBV7-3 to TRBJ2-7; either TRBD1 or TRBD2 may fit D (6 bases each). Germline V gene lookup returns CDR1 SGHTA and CDR2 FQGTGA. CDR3 length: 16 residues. V was shortened by 1 base and J by 5 bases, with 18 bases between the two germline ends.

The chain links TRBV29-1 to TRBJ1-3, with TRBD1 matching 7 bases. Per germline, CDR1 SQVTM and CDR2 ANQGSEA. Trimming at V came to 7 bases and at J to 4 bases, leaving 4 bases not matched to a gene. This CDR3 is 12 amino acids long. The chain's CDR3 is CSATGVGNTIYF. CDR3 DNA sequence: TGCAGCGCAACAGGGGTCGGAAACACCATATATTTT.

J is TRBJ1-4 and V is TRBV7-9, with a tentative D call TRBD1 (5 bases). V was shortened by 3 bases and J by 8 bases, with 22 bases between the two germline ends. This CDR3 comprises 17 residues. Germline-derived CDR1 and CDR2 are SEHNR and FQNEAQ (reference sequence). The CDR3 reads CASSFGPGRLWGEKLFF. The CDR3 DNA sequence: TGTGCCAGCAGCTTTGGGCCCGGAAGGCTATGGGGGGAAAAACTGTTTTTT.

The chain is built from TRBV5-1 and TRBJ2-5; 9 bases map to TRBD1. Trimming removed 1 base from V and 0 bases from J; junction bases left unmatched: 4. This CDR3 has 16 residues. Germline lookup yields CDR1 SGHRS and CDR2 YFSETQ. The CDR3 protein is CASSLHDRGYQETQYF. The CDR3, as DNA: TGCGCCAGCAGCTTGCACGACAGGGGGTACCAAGAGACCCAGTACTTC.

The V call is TRBV27, the J call TRBJ1-5; the D is unclear. In germline, CDR1 is MNHEY, CDR2 SMNVEV (reference sequence). Trimming cost V 3 bases and J 6 bases, with 12 bases left between them. The CDR3 sequence is 14 residues long. The CDR3 DNA reads as TGTGCCAGCAGTTTGAAGGCCCCCACTCAGCCCCAGCATTTT. It codes for CASSLKAPTQPQHF.

The J gene is TRBJ2-1, the V gene TRBV9, with 8 bases lining up with TRBD2. The V gene end was trimmed by 1 base and the J gene end by 8 bases; junction bases not matched to a gene: 8. Germline V gene data show CDR1 as SGDLS and CDR2 as YYNGEE. The CDR3 covers 15 residues. The CDR3 loop is CASSVNTGGRDEQFF. The CDR3 DNA sequence: TGTGCCAGCAGCGTAAATACGGGGGGGCGCGATGAGCAGTTCTTC.

The V call is TRBV3-1 (or the pseudogene TRBV3-2), the J call TRBJ2-1; 9 positions match TRBD2. The CDR3 has 16 amino acids. Germline loops: CDR1 LGHDT, CDR2 YNNKEL (reference sequence). V was pared by 0 bases and J by 8 bases, with 8 bases of the junction left unmatched. The CDR3 DNA sequence: TGTGCCAGCAGCCAAGAATTTAGCGGGGGATGGGATGAGCAGTTCTTC. Protein: CASSQEFSGGWDEQFF.

The chain combines TRBV6-1 with TRBJ2-5; the D call may be TRBD1 or TRBD2 (5 bases each). Trimming pared 0 bases from V and 6 bases from J, leaving 14 bases between. The CDR3 contains 15 residues. Germline lookup yields CDR1 MNHNS and CDR2 SASEGT. The CDR3 bases are TGTGCCAGCAGTGAAGCGGGTTGGGGGTGGCAGACCCAGTACTTC. Residues: CASSEAGWGWQTQYF.

The chain uses TRBV5-1 and TRBJ2-3; a possible D gene is TRBD2 (7 bases). Trimming stripped 4 bases from V and 1 base from J, with 13 bases between. Germline V gene data show CDR1 as SGHRS and CDR2 as YFSETQ. This CDR3 comprises 15 residues. The CDR3 region has the DNA TGCGCCAGCAGCCTACGGGGGGCTGGCACAGATACGCAGTATTTT. Protein product: CASSLRGAGTDTQYF.

CDR3 protein: CASSPGPTWQMGNTEAFF. The CDR3 DNA reads as TGCGCCAGCAGCCCGGGACCTACTTGGCAAATGGGGAACACTGAAGCTTTCTTT. The V and J genes are TRBV4-1 and TRBJ1-1, with D perhaps TRBD1 (5 bases). Germline CDR1 MGHRA, CDR2 YSYEKL. The V end was cut by 4 bases, the J end by 1 base, with 22 bases between. This CDR3 has 18 amino acids.

The rearrangement joins TRBV7-9 to TRBJ2-2, with D hard to call. Germline V gene data show CDR1 as SEHNR and CDR2 as FQNEAQ (reference sequence). This CDR3 contains 14 residues. V dropped 2 bases and J dropped 1 base, with 5 bases sitting between them. CDR3 DNA: TGTGCCAGCAGCTTACACAAGAACACCGGGGAGCTGTTTTTT. Protein sequence: CASSLHKNTGELFF.

The chain links TRBV4-1 to TRBJ1-5; weak D call: TRBD1 (5 bases). This CDR3 contains 11 residues. Trimming removed 8 bases from V and 6 bases from J, with 8 bases in between. Germline V gene lookup returns CDR1 MGHRA and CDR2 YSYEKL. CDR3: CASGGSQPQHF. The CDR3 coding sequence is TGCGCCAGCGGGGGGAGTCAGCCCCAGCATTTT.

The chain employs TRBV19 and TRBJ2-2, with 8 bases aligning to TRBD1. The V gene end was trimmed by 6 bases and the J gene end by 1 base; junction bases not matched to a gene: 7. The CDR3 has 16 amino acids. Germline CDR1 reads LNHDA; CDR2 reads SQIVND (reference sequence). CDR3 bases: TGTGCCAGTAGCCAAGACGGACAGGGGAACACCGGGGAGCTGTTTTTT. This translates into CASSQDGQGNTGELFF.

The chain has TRBV18 and TRBJ2-7; D remains ambiguous. Germline assignment: CDR1 KGHSH and CDR2 LQKENI. V was trimmed by 2 bases and J by 3 bases, leaving 5 bases between them. The CDR3 is made up of 12 amino acids. CDR3 amino acids: CASSPTGYEQYF. The CDR3 DNA is TGTGCCAGCTCACCAACCGGCTACGAGCAGTACTTC.

CDR3: CAVNRGGVNTEAFF. The CDR3 bases are TGCGCGGTGAACAGAGGAGGGGTGAACACTGAAGCTTTCTTT. The V and J genes are TRBV5-1 and TRBJ1-1; D is perhaps TRBD1 (5 bases). CDR1 is SGHRS and CDR2 is YFSETQ in the germline V gene. There are 14 residues in the CDR3.

V and J are TRBV4-2 and TRBJ1-2; D not certain. Germline loops: CDR1 LGHNA, CDR2 YNFKEQ. The CDR3 length is 13 residues. The V end lost 5 bases, the J end lost 6 bases, and 13 bases lay between the germline ends. CDR3 bases: TGTGCCAGCAGCACATCGGACGTCGATGGCTACACCTTC. Its protein product is CASSTSDVDGYTF.

This clone is a singleton in its sample. The chain couples TRBV28 to TRBJ2-3; possible D gene TRBD1, 5 bases. Germline CDR1 reads MDHEN; CDR2 reads SYDVKM. Trimming stripped 6 bases from V and 5 bases from J, with 12 bases between. The CDR3 covers 13 residues. CDR3 coding DNA: TGTGCCAGCAGCAAAGACGGACAAGATACGCAGTATTTT. Translating gives CASSKDGQDTQYF. Supplemented by reference TRBV28 and TRBJ2-3, the full variable domain reads DVKVTQSSRYLVKRTGEKVFLECVQDMDHENMFWYRQDPGLGLRLIYFSYDVKMKEKGDIPEGYSVSREKKERFSLILESASTNQTSMYLCASSKDGQDTQYFGPGTRLTVL.

V gene TRBV19 combines with J gene TRBJ1-4; 8 bases map to TRBD1. This CDR3 comprises 14 residues. V was clipped by 6 bases and J by 2 bases; unmatched bases: 2. Germline CDR1 and CDR2: LNHDA and SQIVND (reference sequence). CDR3: CASRWTGTNEKLFF. The CDR3 DNA follows: TGTGCCAGTAGATGGACAGGGACTAATGAAAAACTGTTTTTT.

The rearrangement uses TRBV6-1 and TRBJ2-3, with 10 bases lining up with TRBD2. The CDR3 totals 16 residues. From germline, CDR1 is MNHNS and CDR2 SASEGT. After removal of 4 bases from V and 1 base from J, the junction contained 5 bases not matched to a gene. In DNA, the CDR3 is TGTGCCAGCAGTGCTTCTAGCGGGGGAGGCACAGATACGCAGTATTTT. Its protein product is CASSASSGGGTDTQYF.

V usage is TRBV7-3 and J usage is TRBJ1-6; the D gene is possibly TRBD1 (6 bases). Germline loops: CDR1 SGHTA, CDR2 FQGTGA. CDR3 size: 15 residues. Trimming removed 0 bases from V and 10 bases from J, with 13 bases in between. The CDR3 is CASSLTSGTKSPLHF. CDR3 nucleotide sequence: TGTGCCAGCAGCTTAACGTCTGGGACAAAATCACCCCTCCACTTT.

CDR3 in DNA: TGTGCCAGCTCACGACGGTCGGCAGTTTCCTACAATGAGCAGTTCTTC. Its protein is CASSRRSAVSYNEQFF. The rearrangement joins TRBV18 to TRBJ2-1; no clear D. CDR1 and CDR2 (germline): KGHSH, LQKENI. Trimming removed 4 bases at V and 1 base at J, with 14 bases between. The CDR3 is 16 amino acids.

CDR3 in amino acids: CASSRAIDSSETQYF. For the CDR3, the DNA is TGTGCCAGCAGTCGAGCAATAGACAGTTCGGAGACCCAGTACTTC. This rearrangement joins TRBV6-5 to TRBJ2-5, with D perhaps TRBD1 (5 bases). The CDR3 runs to 15 residues. The V gene lost 5 bases and the J gene lost 5 bases, with 18 bases spanning the gap. Germline V gives CDR1 MNHEY, CDR2 SVGAGI.

J is TRBJ1-2 and V is TRBV29-1; no clear D gene. CDR3 length: 12 amino acids. V was cut by 4 bases and J by 12 bases, with 18 bases left in between. Germline lookup yields CDR1 SQVTM and CDR2 ANQGSEA. The CDR3 here is CSVVGRERVNTF. The CDR3 region has the DNA TGCAGCGTTGTTGGAAGAGAAAGGGTCAACACCTTC.

The gene calls are TRBV14 and TRBJ1-2, with D possibly matching TRBD1 (6 bases). CDR3 size: 15 residues. Germline lookup yields CDR1 SGHDN and CDR2 FVKESK. Deletions cut 5 bases from V and 8 bases from J, with 21 bases between. This chain's CDR3 is CASSTHRQVHRGYTF. In nucleotides, the CDR3 is TGTGCCAGCAGCACCCACCGACAGGTCCACCGAGGCTACACCTTC.

V and J are TRBV10-3 and TRBJ1-5, with 9 bases lining up with TRBD1. The CDR3 has 14 amino acids. The V and J ends lost 4 bases and 7 bases, in that order; junction bases with no gene match: 5. The germline V gene encodes CDR1 ENHRY and CDR2 SYGVKD. DNA for the CDR3: TGTGCCATCAGTGGGGGACAGGGAGTGCAGCCCCAGCATTTT. It yields the protein CAISGGQGVQPQHF.

The rearrangement uses TRBV11-3 and TRBJ2-5; D is ambiguous. V was pared by 5 bases and J by 5 bases, with 6 bases between. The length of the CDR3 is 11 residues. Germline CDR1 is SGHNT and CDR2 is YENEEA. The CDR3 here is CASSAVETQYF. Here the CDR3 DNA reads TGTGCCAGCAGCGCGGTGGAGACCCAGTACTTC.

This chain joins TRBV6-9 and TRBJ2-7; TRBD1 matches at 8 bases. Germline V gives CDR1 MNHGY, CDR2 SVAAGI. The V segment lost 4 bases and the J segment 6 bases; nucleotides outside the gene matches: 14. The CDR3 is 16 residues long. The CDR3 nucleotides are TGTGCCAGCAGTTCTCTGGACAGGGCGTTCCACCTCGAGCAGTACTTC. It yields the protein CASSSLDRAFHLEQYF.

J is TRBJ1-1 and V is TRBV6-5, with D possibly matching TRBD1 (6 bases). CDR3 length: 13 amino acids. From germline, CDR1 is MNHEY and CDR2 SVGAGI. Deletions cut 7 bases from V and 4 bases from J, with 13 bases between. Here the CDR3 DNA reads TGTGCCAGCAAATGGGTGGGGGCCACTGAAGCTTTCTTT. Amino acids: CASKWVGATEAFF.

This clone was detected only once. The J gene is TRBJ2-2, the V gene TRBV29-1, with 8 bases fitting TRBD1. CDR1 and CDR2 (germline): SQVTM, ANQGSEA. V was pared by 7 bases and J by 4 bases, with 8 bases of the junction left unmatched. There are 14 residues in the CDR3. The CDR3 DNA reads as TGCAGCGCTGCAGGACAGGGTATCACCGGGGAGCTGTTTTTT. Protein: CSAAGQGITGELFF.

The chain couples TRBV29-1 to TRBJ1-1; D gene unclear. The V end was cut by 2 bases, the J end by 4 bases, with 5 bases between. Looked up from germline, CDR1 is SQVTM and CDR2 is ANQGSEA. This CDR3 contains 11 residues. The CDR3 here is CSVEHLTEAFF. The CDR3 DNA reads as TGCAGCGTTGAACATCTCACTGAAGCTTTCTTT.

The chain couples TRBV11-3 to TRBJ1-1; D is perhaps TRBD1 (6 bases). The CDR3 is 13 residues long. Between the trimmed V and J ends, which lost 5 bases and 6 bases, there was a span of 13 bases. Germline V gives CDR1 SGHNT, CDR2 YENEEA. In DNA form, the CDR3 reads TGTGCCAGCAGCCTTCAGGGGACCGCTGAAGCTTTCTTT. Translation gives CASSLQGTAEAFF.

The chain carries TRBV7-6 and TRBJ2-3, with D uncertain. Per germline, CDR1 SGHVS and CDR2 FNYEAQ. V lost 1 base, J lost 6 bases, and 17 bases lay in between. The CDR3 totals 16 residues. The CDR3 DNA reads TGTGCCAGCAGCTTAGTGTCGGAAGGCCTTGTCGATACGCAGTATTTT. Amino acid sequence: CASSLVSEGLVDTQYF.